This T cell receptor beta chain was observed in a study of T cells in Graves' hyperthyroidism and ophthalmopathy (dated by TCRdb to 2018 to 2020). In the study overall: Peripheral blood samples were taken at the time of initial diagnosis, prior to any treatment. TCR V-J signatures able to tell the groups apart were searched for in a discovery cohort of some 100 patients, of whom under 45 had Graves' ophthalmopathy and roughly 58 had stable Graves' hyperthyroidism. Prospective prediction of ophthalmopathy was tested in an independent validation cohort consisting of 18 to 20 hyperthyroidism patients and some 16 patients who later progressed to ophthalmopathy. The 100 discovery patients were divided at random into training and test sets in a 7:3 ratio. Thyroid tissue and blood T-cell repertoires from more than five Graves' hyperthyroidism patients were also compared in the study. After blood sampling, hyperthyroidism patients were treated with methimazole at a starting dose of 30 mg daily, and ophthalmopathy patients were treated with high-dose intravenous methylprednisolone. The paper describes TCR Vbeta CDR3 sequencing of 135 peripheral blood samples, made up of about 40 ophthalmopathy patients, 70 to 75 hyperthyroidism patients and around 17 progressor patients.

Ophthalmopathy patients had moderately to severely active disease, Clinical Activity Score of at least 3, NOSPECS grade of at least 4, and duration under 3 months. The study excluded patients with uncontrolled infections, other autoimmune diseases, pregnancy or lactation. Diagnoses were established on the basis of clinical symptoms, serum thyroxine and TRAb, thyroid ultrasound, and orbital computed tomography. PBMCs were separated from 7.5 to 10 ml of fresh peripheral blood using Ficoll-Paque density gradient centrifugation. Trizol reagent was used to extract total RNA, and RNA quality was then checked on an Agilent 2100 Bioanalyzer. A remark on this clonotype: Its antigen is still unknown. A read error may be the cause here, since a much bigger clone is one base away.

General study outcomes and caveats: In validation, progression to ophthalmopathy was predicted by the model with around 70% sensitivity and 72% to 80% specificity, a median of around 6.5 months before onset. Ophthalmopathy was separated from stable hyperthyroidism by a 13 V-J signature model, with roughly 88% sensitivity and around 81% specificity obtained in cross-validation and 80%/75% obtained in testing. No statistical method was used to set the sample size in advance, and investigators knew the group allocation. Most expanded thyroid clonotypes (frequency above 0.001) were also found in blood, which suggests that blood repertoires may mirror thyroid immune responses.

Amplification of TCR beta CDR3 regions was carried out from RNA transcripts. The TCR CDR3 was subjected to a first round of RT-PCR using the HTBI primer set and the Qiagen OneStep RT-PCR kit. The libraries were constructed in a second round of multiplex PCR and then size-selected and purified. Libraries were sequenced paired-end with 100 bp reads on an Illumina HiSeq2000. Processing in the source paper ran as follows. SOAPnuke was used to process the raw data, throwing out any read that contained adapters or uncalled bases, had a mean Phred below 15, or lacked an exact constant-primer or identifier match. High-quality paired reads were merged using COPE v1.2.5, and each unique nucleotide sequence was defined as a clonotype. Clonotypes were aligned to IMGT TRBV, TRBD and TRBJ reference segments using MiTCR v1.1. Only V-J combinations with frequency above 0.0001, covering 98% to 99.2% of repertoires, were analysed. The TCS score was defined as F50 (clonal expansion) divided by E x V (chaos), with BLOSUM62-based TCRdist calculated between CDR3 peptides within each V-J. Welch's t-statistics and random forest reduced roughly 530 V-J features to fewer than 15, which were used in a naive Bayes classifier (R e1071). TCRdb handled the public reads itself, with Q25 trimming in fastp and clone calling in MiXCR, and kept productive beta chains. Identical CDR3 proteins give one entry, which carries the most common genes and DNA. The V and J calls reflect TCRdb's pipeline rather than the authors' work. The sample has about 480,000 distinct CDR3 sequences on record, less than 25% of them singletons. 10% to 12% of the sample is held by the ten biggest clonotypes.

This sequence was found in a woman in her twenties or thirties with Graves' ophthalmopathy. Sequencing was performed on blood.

In nucleotide form, the sequence is TGTGCCACCAGTGACTCCGGCTCGAGCTATGGCTACACCTTC. Its product reads: CATSDSGSSYGYTF. The rearranged chain carries TRBV24-1 and TRBJ1-2, with the identity of the D gene unclear. Inclusive of the bounding cysteine and phenylalanine, the CDR3 is 14 residues long. Of all the DNA, just the CDR3 is kept, 42 bases in frame from base 1. The germline V gene sets CDR1 to KGHDR and CDR2 to SFDVKD. V is cut by 4 bases and J by 4 bases, and the space between the germline ends is 12 bases.